The present TCR beta chain was sequenced within a study of T-cell reconstitution after alpha-beta-depleted transplantation in children. The CDR3 sequence is 14 residues long. Looked up from germline, CDR1 is DFQATT and CDR2 is SNEGSKA (reference sequence). Trimming took off 6 bases at V and 0 bases at J, with 13 bases between the two ends. Unique molecular identifiers featured in how the TCRbeta library was prepared. TCRdb re-derived calls from the PCR reads in MiXCR, one entry per CDR3 protein. Of around 700,000 distinct CDR3 sequences listed, approximately 14% are singletons. Ten or more counts support this clonotype.

Sequenced material: PBMCs, taken before TCRalphabeta/CD19-depleted stem cell transplant. This receptor was identified in a girl aged 2 to 9 with congenital amegakaryocytic thrombocytopenia, due to receive a stem cell transplant. This sequence joins TRBV20-1 and TRBJ2-3, with D possibly matching TRBD1 (6 bases). The CDR3 nucleotides read TGCAGTGCCCGCGAGGGGACAAGCACAGATACGCAGTATTTT. Encoded protein: CSAREGTSTDTQYF.